This entry lists 8 T cell receptor beta chains sequenced from one sample in a study of Graves' ophthalmopathy and Graves' hyperthyroidism. RNA transcripts were the template, and TCR beta CDR3 regions were amplified from them. First-round RT-PCR employed HTBI primers, with a second-round multiplex PCR after it. In TCRdb, the multiplex PCR reads were re-called with MiXCR into one record per CDR3 protein. Of 900,000 to 1,200,000 distinct CDR3 sequences in the sample, about 36% were seen once. The sequenced sample consisted of peripheral blood or thyroid tissue (not recorded which). These TCRs come from an adult man with Graves' hyperthyroidism.

The chain has TRBV2 and TRBJ1-2; 7 bases fit TRBD1. The length of the CDR3 is 15 residues. CDR1 is SNHLY, CDR2 FYNNEI, per germline. V dropped 7 bases and J dropped 6; count of bases not matched to a gene: 14. CDR3 sequence: CASIPRTDRDHGYTF. DNA of the CDR3: TGTGCCAGCATTCCGAGGACAGACAGGGACCATGGCTACACCTTC.

This clonotype was seen a handful of times. The chain recombines TRBV6-5 with TRBJ2-5; D is undetermined. Germline lookup yields CDR1 MNHEY and CDR2 SVGAGI. The CDR3 has 15 amino acids. Trimming shortened V by 0 bases and J by 1 base, and 9 bases separated the two germline ends. CDR3: CASSYSIQFQETQYF. CDR3 sequence (DNA): TGTGCCAGCAGTTACTCGATACAATTCCAAGAGACCCAGTACTTC.

This clonotype came up many times. The chain joins TRBV7-9 to TRBJ2-2, with D maybe TRBD2 (6 bases). This CDR3 is 14 amino acids long. Germline CDR1 is SEHNR and CDR2 is FQNEAQ (reference sequence). The V end was cut by 10 bases, the J end by 5 bases, with 17 bases between. The CDR3 DNA follows: TGTGCCACACCGGGGGAGTTGAGTACCGGGGAGCTGTTTTTT. This gives the protein CATPGELSTGELFF.

This clonotype was seen many times. The rearrangement joins TRBV20-1 to TRBJ2-7, with D perhaps TRBD1 (6 bases). V gave up 6 bases and J gave up 0 bases, with 12 bases separating them. CDR3 length equals 13 residues. Germline loops: CDR1 DFQATT, CDR2 SNEGSKA (reference sequence). CDR3 DNA sequence: TGCAGTGCGAACAGGGTCGGCTCCTACGAGCAGTACTTC. The encoded protein is CSANRVGSYEQYF.

V and J are TRBV7-2 and TRBJ2-7; D is perhaps TRBD1 or TRBD2 (5 bases each). With 7 bases removed from V and 4 bases from J, the gap between germline ends came to 17 bases. The germline V gene encodes CDR1 SGHTA and CDR2 FQGNSA. CDR3 length: 14 residues. CDR3 residues: CASKDRGARYEQYF. The CDR3 DNA reads as TGTGCCAGCAAAGACCGAGGGGCCAGATACGAGCAGTACTTC.

The count of this clonotype is one. V and J are TRBV12-3 or TRBV12-4 and TRBJ1-5; D possibly corresponds to TRBD1 (5 bases). The CDR3 spans 17 residues. With 5 bases removed from V and 3 bases from J, the gap between germline ends came to 20 bases. In nucleotides, the CDR3 is TGTGCCAGCAGTACCCTGACAGAGGGCTGGGACAATCAGCCCCAGCATTTT. This encodes CASSTLTEGWDNQPQHF.

This clonotype was counted between two and nine times. This chain links TRBV30 with TRBJ1-5, with D tentatively TRBD1 (6 bases). The CDR3 is 14 residues long. V lost 0 bases and J lost 3, with 9 bases in between. CDR1 is GTSNPN, CDR2 SVGIG, per germline (reference sequence). CDR3 in amino acids: CAWSVGQFNQPQHF. The DNA for the CDR3 is TGTGCCTGGAGTGTAGGACAGTTCAATCAGCCCCAGCATTTT.

The CDR3 loop is CASSLATGTGGFNEQYF. The CDR3 DNA is TGTGCCAGCAGCTTAGCCACCGGGACAGGGGGCTTCAACGAGCAGTACTTC. V usage is TRBV7-9 and J usage is TRBJ2-7, with 12 bases identical to TRBD1. Germline V gives CDR1 SEHNR, CDR2 FQNEAQ (reference sequence). CDR3 length: 17 amino acids. With 0 bases clipped from V and 5 bases from J, the junction kept 8 bases outside the gene matches. Variable domain in full (rest from reference TRBV7-9 and TRBJ2-7): DTGVSQNPRHKITKRGQNVTFRCDPISEHNRLYWYRQTLGQGPEFLTYFQNEAQLEKSRLLSDRFSAERPKGSFSTLEIQRTEQGDSAMYLCASSLATGTGGFNEQYFGPGTRLTVT.